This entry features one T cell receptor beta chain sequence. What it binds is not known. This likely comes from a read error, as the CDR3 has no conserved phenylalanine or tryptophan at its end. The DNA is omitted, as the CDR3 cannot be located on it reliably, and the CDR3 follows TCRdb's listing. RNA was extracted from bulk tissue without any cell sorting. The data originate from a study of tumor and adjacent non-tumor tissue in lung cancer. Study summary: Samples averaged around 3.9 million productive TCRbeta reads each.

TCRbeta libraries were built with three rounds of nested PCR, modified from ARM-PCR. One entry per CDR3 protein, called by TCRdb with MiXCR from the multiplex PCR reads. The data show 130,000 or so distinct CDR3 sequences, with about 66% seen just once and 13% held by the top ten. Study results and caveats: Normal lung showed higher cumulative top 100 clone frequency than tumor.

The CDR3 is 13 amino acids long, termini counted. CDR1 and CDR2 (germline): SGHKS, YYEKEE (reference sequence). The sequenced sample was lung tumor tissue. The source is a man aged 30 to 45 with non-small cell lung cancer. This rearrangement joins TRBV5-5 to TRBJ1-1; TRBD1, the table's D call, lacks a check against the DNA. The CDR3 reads CASSITGVTEAFC.